These T cell receptor beta chains were read from a single sample in a study of response to subunit inactivated influenza vaccine. TCRdb reprocessed the RT-PCR reads with MiXCR, giving one entry per CDR3 protein. The sample has about 570,000 distinct CDR3 sequences; about 11% are singletons. This sample was also put to use in a study of T cells expressing NK-cell markers.

The input for sequencing was PBMCs from blood, taken on the day of vaccination. These receptors were taken from a man aged 50 to 59 who received an inactivated influenza vaccine. Both conserved end residues are part of each CDR3. D genes are given only for firm matches. Where a row states a size, it is once, few, many or the class of an expanded clone; other rows omit it.

few,TRBJ1-1,.,TRBV6-5,CASSFRGQHTEAFF,TGTGCCAGCAGTTTCAGGGGACAACACACTGAAGCTTTCTTT
.,TRBJ2-5,TRBD2,TRBV5-1,CASSREGKETQYF,TGCGCCAGCAGCCGGGAGGGTAAGGAGACCCAGTACTTC
.,TRBJ1-1,TRBD1,TRBV7-2,CASSLMGTGVSEAFF,TGTGCCAGCAGCTTAATGGGGACAGGGGTGTCTGAAGCTTTCTTT
.,TRBJ1-1,.,TRBV11-1,CASSLHGKGVKRNTEAFF,TGTGCCAGCAGCTTACACGGAAAAGGGGTTAAGCGGAACACTGAAGCTTTCTTT
.,TRBJ2-5,TRBD2,TRBV9,CASSVGVAGGEKTQYF,TGTGCCAGCAGCGTCGGCGTAGCGGGAGGTGAAAAGACCCAGTACTTC
.,TRBJ2-1,TRBD2,TRBV5-6,CASSYGGAYEQFF,TGTGCCAGCAGCTACGGGGGGGCCTATGAGCAGTTCTTC
many,TRBJ2-7,.,TRBV4-2,CASSQEKVLGYEQYF,TGTGCCAGCAGCCAAGAAAAGGTTCTGGGATACGAGCAGTACTTC
.,TRBJ2-7,TRBD1,TRBV20-1,CSAPRQGARFYEQYF,TGCAGTGCCCCAAGACAGGGGGCGAGGTTCTACGAGCAGTACTTC
few,TRBJ2-5,.,TRBV15,CATSISGTAKETQYF,TGTGCCACCAGCATATCCGGGACGGCTAAAGAGACCCAGTACTTC
few,TRBJ1-1,.,TRBV29-1,CSVELQLNTEAFF,TGCAGCGTTGAACTACAGCTGAACACTGAAGCTTTCTTT
few,TRBJ2-7,.,TRBV6-2/TRBV6-3,CASSYVAGEQYF,TGTGCCAGCAGTTACGTCGCGGGCGAGCAGTACTTC
.,TRBJ2-7,TRBD2,TRBV4-3,CASSQGEGAYEQYF,TGCGCCAGCAGCCAAGGGGAGGGAGCCTACGAGCAGTACTTC
.,TRBJ2-7,TRBD1,TRBV6-1,CAILDRGRVEQYF,TGTGCCATCTTGGACAGGGGCCGTGTCGAGCAGTACTTC
few,TRBJ2-1,TRBD1,TRBV5-1,CASNPRGQGYNEQFF,TGCGCCAGCAACCCCCGAGGACAGGGATACAATGAGCAGTTCTTC
.,TRBJ2-3,TRBD1,TRBV6-1,CASSEVSGGGTDTQYF,TGTGCCAGCAGTGAAGTTTCAGGGGGCGGCACAGATACGCAGTATTTT
.,TRBJ1-3,.,TRBV30,CAWSRPGNTIYF,TGTGCCTGGAGTAGGCCTGGAAACACCATATATTTT
few,TRBJ2-4,.,TRBV19,CASRGRPSTNKNIQYF,TGTGCCAGTAGGGGACGGCCGAGTACGAACAAAAACATTCAGTACTTC
.,TRBJ2-2,TRBD2,TRBV27,CASSLGLSGRTGGTGELFF,TGTGCCAGCAGTTTAGGTCTTAGCGGGAGGACGGGGGGAACCGGGGAGCTGTTTTTT
many,TRBJ2-3,TRBD2,TRBV20-1,CSARDLTSGSLRDTQYF,TGCAGTGCTAGAGATCTGACTAGCGGGTCCCTAAGGGATACGCAGTATTTT
many,TRBJ2-7,TRBD1,TRBV10-3,CAISESRDSSYEQYF,TGTGCCATCAGTGAGTCTCGGGACAGCTCCTACGAGCAGTACTTC
few,TRBJ2-1,.,TRBV20-1,CSARDSTYNEQFF,TGCAGTGCTCGCGACAGTACTTACAATGAGCAGTTCTTC
.,TRBJ2-7,TRBD2,TRBV20-1,CSATTSGRPYEQYF,TGCAGTGCTACAACTAGCGGGAGACCTTACGAGCAGTACTTC
.,TRBJ1-1,.,TRBV3-1,CASSQDQAGTEAFF,TGTGCCAGCAGCCAAGACCAGGCTGGCACTGAAGCTTTCTTT
few,TRBJ1-2,.,TRBV5-6,CASSLELLSTGGYTF,TGTGCCAGCAGCTTGGAACTGCTTTCAACGGGAGGCTACACCTTC
few,TRBJ1-6,.,TRBV2,CASSEMGGENSPLHF,TGTGCCAGCAGTGAAATGGGGGGGGAGAATTCACCCCTCCACTTT
many,TRBJ2-7,.,TRBV3-1,CASSQSPRNHEQYF,TGTGCCAGCAGCCAATCCCCGCGTAATCACGAGCAGTACTTC
few,TRBJ2-1,TRBD2,TRBV7-2,CASSPTPSGSALNEQFF,TGTGCCAGCAGCCCAACGCCTAGCGGGAGTGCCCTAAATGAGCAGTTCTTC
.,TRBJ2-7,.,TRBV7-9,CASSLMTASYEQYF,TGTGCCAGCAGCTTAATGACAGCGTCCTACGAGCAGTACTTC
.,TRBJ1-2,.,TRBV11-2,CASSLDKHGAPGRPLNYGYTF,TGTGCCAGCAGCTTAGATAAGCATGGAGCCCCCGGGAGGCCCCTTAACTATGGCTACACCTTC
few,TRBJ2-1,.,TRBV7-9,CASSFSSLNEQFF,TGTGCCAGCAGCTTTAGTTCACTCAATGAGCAGTTCTTC
many,TRBJ2-7,.,TRBV5-1,CASSLRVPVDEQYF,TGCGCCAGCAGCTTGCGGGTACCAGTCGACGAGCAGTACTTC
few,TRBJ2-5,.,TRBV4-2,CASSQEARGRETQYF,TGTGCCAGCAGCCAAGAGGCGCGGGGTAGGGAGACCCAGTACTTC
few,TRBJ1-5,.,TRBV2,CASSAPTLVNQPQHF,TGTGCCAGCAGTGCCCCGACACTCGTCAATCAGCCCCAGCATTTT
many,TRBJ1-3,.,TRBV9,CASSVAGGVSAIYF,TGTGCCAGCAGCGTAGCGGGGGGCGTCAGCGCCATATATTTT
few,TRBJ1-4,.,TRBV4-2,CASSQEVRSQNEKLFF,TGTGCCAGCAGCCAAGAGGTTAGGAGCCAAAATGAAAAACTGTTTTTT
.,TRBJ2-7,TRBD1,TRBV7-9,CASSLATGTGVGEQYF,TGTGCCAGCAGCTTAGCTACCGGGACAGGGGTCGGTGAGCAGTACTTC
.,TRBJ2-7,TRBD2,TRBV12-5,CASALASGSFTYEQYF,TGTGCTAGTGCCTTGGCTAGCGGGTCCTTTACCTACGAGCAGTACTTC
.,TRBJ2-1,TRBD2,TRBV18,CASSPELAGVSNEQFF,TGTGCCAGCTCACCAGAACTAGCGGGGGTCTCTAATGAGCAGTTCTTC
few,TRBJ2-7,.,TRBV7-9,CASSHRDYSSYEQYF,TGTGCCAGCAGCCACAGGGACTATAGCTCCTACGAGCAGTACTTC
.,TRBJ2-4,.,TRBV11-2,CASSLAGGLAKNIQYF,TGTGCCAGCAGCTTAGCTGGAGGGCTAGCCAAAAACATTCAGTACTTC
.,TRBJ2-3,TRBD2,TRBV20-1,CSASDSGGATDTQYF,TGCAGTGCCAGTGATAGCGGGGGGGCCACAGATACGCAGTATTTT
.,TRBJ2-1,.,TRBV12-3/TRBV12-4,CASSDLSESSYNEQFF,TGTGCCAGCAGCGATCTTAGCGAAAGCTCCTACAATGAGCAGTTCTTC
.,TRBJ2-7,TRBD2,TRBV28,CASRDGTRTYEQYF,TGTGCCAGCAGAGACGGGACTAGAACCTACGAGCAGTACTTC
many,TRBJ1-6,.,TRBV2,CASSEEGKWNSPLHF,TGTGCCAGCAGTGAAGAGGGAAAATGGAATTCACCCCTCCACTTT
few,TRBJ1-1,.,TRBV12-3/TRBV12-4,CASSLALRVGGEAFF,TGTGCCAGCAGTTTAGCGCTCAGGGTTGGCGGTGAAGCTTTCTTT
many,TRBJ2-1,TRBD2,TRBV7-2,CASSLGGLAGGSEQFF,TGTGCCAGCAGCTTAGGGGGACTAGCGGGGGGGAGCGAGCAGTTCTTC
few,TRBJ1-2,TRBD1,TRBV20-1,CSAEGQGRQFNYGYTF,TGCAGTGCCGAAGGACAGGGGCGACAATTTAACTATGGCTACACCTTC
.,TRBJ2-5,TRBD1,TRBV6-5,CASSYSHRGETQYF,TGTGCCAGCAGTTACTCGCACAGGGGGGAGACCCAGTACTTC
few,TRBJ2-1,.,TRBV7-8,CASSLALLGGASYNEQFF,TGTGCCAGCAGCTTAGCCCTTTTGGGGGGGGCTTCCTACAATGAGCAGTTCTTC
many,TRBJ1-1,.,TRBV6-2/TRBV6-3,CASSWQANTEAFF,TGTGCCAGCAGTTGGCAGGCGAACACTGAAGCTTTCTTT
few,TRBJ2-2,.,TRBV12-3/TRBV12-4,CASSFRGRNTGELFF,TGTGCCAGCAGCTTCCGGGGGCGGAACACCGGGGAGCTGTTTTTT
many,TRBJ2-7,.,TRBV3-1,CASSQDPGAEQYF,TGTGCCAGCAGCCAAGATCCCGGGGCCGAACAGTACTTC
.,TRBJ2-5,.,TRBV28,CASSPIGRTAQETQYF,TGTGCCAGCAGTCCCATAGGTAGGACTGCTCAAGAGACCCAGTACTTC
.,TRBJ2-1,TRBD2,TRBV4-3,CASSQRAGYNEQFF,TGCGCCAGCAGCCAACGAGCGGGGTACAATGAGCAGTTCTTC
few,TRBJ1-1,.,TRBV19,CASSMQGRRTEAFF,TGTGCCAGTAGTATGCAGGGAAGGAGGACTGAAGCTTTCTTT
many,TRBJ2-3,TRBD2,TRBV29-1,CSTVGSGGKDTQYF,TGCAGCACCGTGGGTAGCGGGGGAAAAGATACGCAGTATTTT
.,TRBJ2-5,TRBD2,TRBV19,CASSARTGLAGGETQYF,TGTGCCAGTAGTGCACGTACGGGACTAGCGGGGGGTGAGACCCAGTACTTC